One and the same sample provided the 17 T cell receptor beta chains below, sequenced in a study of PD-L1 blockade in urothelial cancer. Only in-frame clones appear in the TCRdb table, and some are missing; sequencing was by immunoSEQ multiplex PCR. The data show 70,000 or so clones, under 90% seen once. Time point noted: pretreatment peripheral blood. Sequenced material: PBMCs, taken around atezolizumab (anti-PD-L1) treatment. The source of these receptors is a man aged 65-85 years with urothelial cancer.

CDR3 in amino acids: CASSPQGQPNTEAFF. Here the CDR3 DNA reads TGTGCCAGCTCACCTCAGGGACAGCCAAACACTGAAGCTTTCTTT. The chain couples TRBV18 to TRBJ1-1, with TRBD1 matching over 7 bases. V lost 3 bases to trimming and J lost 2 bases; unmatched junction nucleotides: 6. The CDR3 extends over 15 amino acids. Germline CDR1 reads KGHSH; CDR2 reads LQKENI.

The rearrangement uses TRBV5-1 and TRBJ2-2; tentative D call: TRBD2 (5 bases). The CDR3 spans 15 residues. Deletions cut 0 bases from V and 2 bases from J, with 8 bases between. Germline CDR1 reads SGHRS; CDR2 reads YFSETQ. CDR3 bases: TGCGCCAGCAGCTTGGGGGAGATAAACACCGGGGAGCTGTTTTTT. Translation gives CASSLGEINTGELFF.

The chain joins TRBV11-2 to TRBJ1-1, with TRBD1 identical over 7 bases. Germline trimming cut 3 bases from V and 1 base from J; bases unmatched to any gene: 8. This CDR3 is built from 16 residues. Germline V lookup: CDR1 SGHAT, CDR2 FQNNGV. The CDR3 DNA is TGTGCCAGCAGCTTCTCGGGACAGAATTGGAACACTGAAGCTTTCTTT. Translation: CASSFSGQNWNTEAFF.

The gene calls are TRBV5-4 and TRBJ1-2; D is ambiguous. Between the trimmed V and J ends, which lost 0 bases and 8 bases, there was a span of 11 bases. The CDR3 is 13 amino acids. CDR1 and CDR2 (germline): SGHNT, YYREEE (reference sequence). The CDR3: CASSLEEGSGYTF. In DNA form, the CDR3 reads TGTGCCAGCAGCTTGGAAGAGGGAAGCGGCTACACCTTC.

The gene calls are TRBV10-2 and TRBJ2-2; TRBD1 is a possible D gene (6 bases). CDR1 WSHSY and CDR2 SAAADI come from the germline V gene. The CDR3 spans 16 residues. V was cut by 6 bases and J by 0 bases, with 14 bases left in between. CDR3 in DNA: TGCGCCAGCAGCCAGGGGAGCGGTCCGAACACCGGGGAGCTGTTTTTT. Amino acids: CASSQGSGPNTGELFF.

The rearrangement joins TRBV5-1 to TRBJ2-3, with 12 bases that match TRBD2. The germline gives CDR1 SGHRS, CDR2 YFSETQ. The CDR3 contains 15 residues. V lost 4 bases to trimming and J lost 0 bases; unmatched junction nucleotides: 0. The CDR3 nucleotides read TGCGCCAGCAGCGGGACTAGCGGGAGCACAGATACGCAGTATTTT. It specifies CASSGTSGSTDTQYF.

The chain uses TRBV5-3 and TRBJ1-1; tentative D call: TRBD1 (5 bases). TRBV5-3 qualifies as an ORF whose function is uncertain. The CDR3 has 15 residues. Trimming took 4 bases from V and 4 from J, leaving 17 bases between them. CDR3 sequence reads: CARSVQFPGVTEAFF. CDR3 bases: TGTGCCAGAAGCGTTCAATTTCCGGGGGTCACTGAAGCTTTCTTT.

The CDR3 sequence: CASSLGQGAYYEQYF. The CDR3 DNA is TGTGCCAGCAGCCTCGGACAGGGGGCGTACTACGAGCAGTACTTC. V usage is TRBV7-8 and J usage is TRBJ2-7, with 11 nucleotides matching TRBD1. Germline V gene data show CDR1 as SGHVS and CDR2 as FQNEAQ. V lost 5 bases and J lost 3; bases outside the gene matches: 6. The CDR3 sequence is 15 residues long.

The rearrangement joins TRBV5-1 to TRBJ2-1; D might be TRBD2 (6 bases). The CDR3 is 22 amino acids. V lost 3 bases and J lost 0, with 31 bases in between. Germline V lookup: CDR1 SGHRS, CDR2 YFSETQ. CDR3 sequence: CASSSLRDSPSVTQSSYNEQFF. DNA of the CDR3: TGCGCCAGCAGCTCGCTGAGAGATAGTCCTAGCGTGACACAGAGCTCCTACAATGAGCAGTTCTTC.

This clone was seen once. The gene calls are TRBV28 and TRBJ1-5; D is unclear. V lost 1 base to trimming and J lost 6 bases, with 4 bases between them. This CDR3 comprises 12 residues. Per germline, CDR1 MDHEN and CDR2 SYDVKM. Written as DNA, the CDR3 is TGTGCCAGCAGTTTATTCCGTCAGCCCCAGCATTTT. It codes for CASSLFRQPQHF.

The rearrangement joins TRBV9 to TRBJ2-7; D remains unclear. Germline V gene data show CDR1 as SGDLS and CDR2 as YYNGEE. This CDR3 contains 13 residues. Trimming stripped 4 bases from V and 1 base from J, with 9 bases between. The CDR3 region is CASSPALSYEQYF. The CDR3 bases are TGTGCCAGCAGCCCCGCCCTATCCTACGAGCAGTACTTC.

The chain is built from TRBV7-8 and TRBJ1-5, with D perhaps TRBD1 (5 bases). This CDR3 spans 15 amino acids. Trimming took off 6 bases at V and 6 bases at J, with 18 bases between the two ends. Per the germline V gene, CDR1 is SGHVS and CDR2 is FQNEAQ. The CDR3 DNA reads TGTGCCAGCAGTTTCGGACCGGCCGACAGTCAGCCCCAGCATTTT. Amino acids: CASSFGPADSQPQHF.

This chain uses TRBV27 with TRBJ2-7; tentative D call: TRBD2 (6 bases). Trimming took 6 bases from V and 3 from J, leaving 15 bases between them. CDR1 MNHEY and CDR2 SMNVEV come from the germline V gene (reference sequence). This CDR3 contains 14 residues. This CDR3 reads CASSPRGSVYEQYF. The CDR3, as DNA: TGTGCCAGCAGCCCACGGGGGTCGGTCTACGAGCAGTACTTC.

The chain has TRBV6-5 and TRBJ1-1, with D unresolved. Trimming left V 7 bases short and J 0 bases short, with 12 bases between. The CDR3 runs 14 residues. Germline V gene sequence: CDR1 MNHEY, CDR2 SVGAGI. The CDR3 spells CASNSVGMNTEAFF. The CDR3 DNA reads as TGTGCCAGCAATAGCGTGGGTATGAACACTGAAGCTTTCTTT.

The gene calls are TRBV12-5 and TRBJ2-3; 7 bases line up with TRBD2. Germline lookup yields CDR1 LGHNT and CDR2 FRNRAP. The CDR3 is 16 amino acids. V lost 1 base to trimming and J lost 0 bases; unmatched junction nucleotides: 4. The DNA for the CDR3 is TGTGCTAGTGGTTTGGGAGAACTAGCGAGCACAGATACGCAGTATTTT. Its translation is CASGLGELASTDTQYF.

This rearrangement joins TRBV6-5 to TRBJ2-3; possibly TRBD1 for D (6 bases). Between the trimmed V and J ends, which lost 6 bases and 1 base, there was a span of 14 bases. Germline assignment: CDR1 MNHEY and CDR2 SVGAGI. The CDR3 spans 15 residues. CDR3 protein: CASRTRDTGTDTQYF. In DNA, the CDR3 is TGTGCCAGCAGGACTCGGGACACGGGCACAGATACGCAGTATTTT.

V gene TRBV4-1 combines with J gene TRBJ2-7; 8 nucleotides agree with TRBD1. J was trimmed by 3 bases and V by 4 bases; bases with no gene match: 5. The CDR3 sequence is 14 residues long. Germline lookup yields CDR1 MGHRA and CDR2 YSYEKL. CDR3 protein: CASSRGTGGYEQYF. The DNA for the CDR3 is TGCGCCAGCAGCCGGGGGACAGGAGGCTACGAGCAGTACTTC.